Listed here are 32 T cell receptor beta chains from one sample, sequenced in a study of T cells in Graves' hyperthyroidism and ophthalmopathy. Using RNA transcripts as the source, TCR beta CDR3 regions were amplified. The HTBI primer set served for first-round RT-PCR of the TCR CDR3. TCRdb re-derived calls from the multiplex PCR reads in MiXCR, one entry per CDR3 protein. The table shows hundreds of thousands of distinct CDR3 sequences, with around 16% occurring only once. Material for sequencing was blood. All receptors derive from a woman in her 40s with Graves' ophthalmopathy.

This clonotype occurred a few times. The CDR3 bases are TGTGCCATCAGTGAGTCAGGCTATAACAATGAGCAGTTCTTC. The encoded protein is CAISESGYNNEQFF. The chain uses TRBV10-3 and TRBJ2-1; no definite D call. CDR1 is ENHRY and CDR2 is SYGVKD in the germline V gene. CDR3 size: 14 residues. Trimming took 0 bases from V and 5 from J, leaving 8 bases between them.

The J gene is TRBJ2-2, the V gene TRBV20-1; perhaps TRBD2 as D (6 bases). The CDR3 totals 16 residues. Germline V gene data show CDR1 as DFQATT and CDR2 as SNEGSKA (reference sequence). V lost 2 bases to trimming and J lost 4 bases, with 17 bases between them. CDR3 in amino acids: CSARPLATSGTGELFF. The CDR3 bases are TGCAGTGCTAGACCTCTAGCGACATCAGGCACCGGGGAGCTGTTTTTT.

This clonotype was recorded only once. A much larger clone differs by one base, so this may be a read error. This rearrangement joins TRBV30 to TRBJ2-2, with a tentative D call TRBD2 (5 bases). Germline V CDR1 and CDR2: GTSNPN, SVGIG (reference sequence). This CDR3 has 12 amino acids. Here the CDR3 DNA reads TGTGCCTGGACCGCGAACACCGGGGAGCCGTTTTTT. It codes for CAWTANTGEPFF.

The chain joins TRBV5-8 to TRBJ1-4; D not resolved. Germline V gives CDR1 SGHTS, CDR2 YDEGEE. The CDR3 runs to 12 residues. Deletions cut 4 bases from V and 10 bases from J, with 11 bases between. The CDR3 DNA follows: TGTGCCAGCAGCCGTAGCTCCAGAAAACTGTTTTTT. This gives the protein CASSRSSRKLFF.

The rearrangement uses TRBV10-1 and TRBJ2-3; 8 positions agree with TRBD2. J lost 5 bases, V lost 4 bases, and 8 bases had no gene match. CDR3 length: 15 amino acids. Looked up from germline, CDR1 is WNHNN and CDR2 is SYGVQD (reference sequence). CDR3 DNA sequence: TGCGCCAGCAGTGGGGACATAGCGGGATTAGATACGCAGTATTTT. It yields the protein CASSGDIAGLDTQYF.

The chain employs TRBV6-1 and TRBJ2-1, with D perhaps TRBD2 (6 bases). The V end lost 6 bases, the J end lost 8 bases, and 11 bases lay between the germline ends. Germline assignment: CDR1 MNHNS and CDR2 SASEGT. The CDR3 sequence is 12 residues long. CDR3 DNA sequence: TGTGCCAGCAGACAGACTAGGTATGAGCAGTTCTTC. It encodes CASRQTRYEQFF.

In this sample, this clonotype turned up a few times. The V and J genes are TRBV5-1 and TRBJ2-7, with 8 nucleotides matching TRBD2. The CDR3 runs to 19 residues. Germline values: CDR1 SGHRS, CDR2 YFSETQ. Trimming took 0 bases from V and 2 from J; bases not matched to a gene: 16. The CDR3 region has the DNA TGCGCCAGCAGCTTGGTTTTCCAGGCCGGGCGGGGGGTGACCTACGAGCAGTACTTC. It encodes CASSLVFQAGRGVTYEQYF.

A single count supports this clonotype. This chain joins TRBV19 and TRBJ1-1; the match to TRBD1 covers 9 bases. Germline CDR1 is LNHDA and CDR2 is SQIVND (reference sequence). The CDR3 totals 13 residues. The V segment lost 7 bases and the J segment 10 bases; nucleotides outside the gene matches: 10. The DNA for the CDR3 is TGTGCCAGTATGTTCCGACAGGGGGAACGAGCTTTCTTT. Translated, it gives CASMFRQGERAFF. Full variable domain (remainder filled in from reference TRBV19 and TRBJ1-1): DGGITQSPKYLFRKEGQNVTLSCEQNLNHDAMYWYRQDPGQGLRLIYYSQIVNDFQKGDIAEGYSVSREKKESFPLTVTSAQKNPTAFYLCASMFRQGERAFFGQGTRLTVV.

This CDR3 reads CASSAMGAYNEQFF. The CDR3 nucleotides are TGTGCCAGTAGTGCCATGGGGGCCTACAATGAGCAGTTCTTC. V is TRBV30 and J is TRBJ2-1; the D gene could be TRBD1 or TRBD2 (5 bases each). The CDR3 runs to 14 residues. The germline V and J ends were trimmed by 8 bases and 2 bases, with 16 bases remaining between them. The germline gives CDR1 GTSNPN, CDR2 SVGIG (reference sequence).

The V and J genes are TRBV6-2 or TRBV6-3 and TRBJ1-1; a possible D gene is TRBD1 (6 bases). Looked up from germline, CDR1 is MNHEY and CDR2 is SVGEGT. The V and J ends lost 10 bases and 1 base respectively, with 22 bases between them. The CDR3 runs to 16 residues. The CDR3 loop is CATFVGVGGGNTEAFF. The CDR3 DNA reads as TGTGCCACCTTCGTCGGGGTAGGGGGGGGGAACACTGAAGCTTTCTTT.

In its sample, this clonotype was seen many times. The CDR3 DNA is TGTGCCAGCAGCCATACAGGGATATGGGAGCAGTTCTTC. Protein: CASSHTGIWEQFF. The V gene is TRBV7-9, the J gene TRBJ2-1; D perhaps matches TRBD1 (6 bases). CDR1 is SEHNR and CDR2 is FQNEAQ in the germline V gene (reference sequence). This CDR3 comprises 13 residues. Trimming took 5 bases from V and 10 from J, leaving 15 bases between them. Full variable domain (rest looked up from reference TRBV7-9 and TRBJ2-1): DTGVSQNPRHKITKRGQNVTFRCDPISEHNRLYWYRQTLGQGPEFLTYFQNEAQLEKSRLLSDRFSAERPKGSFSTLEIQRTEQGDSAMYLCASSHTGIWEQFFGPGTRLTVL.

CDR3 amino acids: CASENMGSYEQYF. The DNA of the CDR3 is TGTGCCAGCGAAAACATGGGGTCCTACGAGCAGTACTTC. This sequence joins TRBV6-1 and TRBJ2-7; unclear D gene. The CDR3 has 13 residues. Germline V lookup: CDR1 MNHNS, CDR2 SASEGT. Trimming cost V 8 bases and J 1 base, with 12 bases left between them.

This clonotype showed up just a few times. The chain is built from TRBV12-3 or TRBV12-4 and TRBJ2-2, with D maybe TRBD1 (5 bases). Trimming shortened V by 6 bases and J by 4 bases, and 15 bases separated the two germline ends. The CDR3 covers 15 residues. The CDR3 loop reads CASSTQGSGTGELFF. In nucleotides, the CDR3 is TGTGCCAGCAGCACTCAGGGTTCCGGCACCGGGGAGCTGTTTTTT.

This clonotype appeared a few times. The rearrangement joins TRBV20-1 to TRBJ1-1; the match to TRBD1 covers 9 bases. Germline-derived CDR1 and CDR2 are DFQATT and SNEGSKA (reference sequence). The CDR3 covers 14 residues. The V gene end was trimmed by 6 bases and the J gene end by 7 bases; junction bases not matched to a gene: 12. The DNA of the CDR3 is TGCAGTGCGCGAGAGCCGGGACAGGGCTTTGAAGCTTTCTTT. The encoded protein is CSAREPGQGFEAFF.

This clonotype was seen a single time. The V call is TRBV5-8, the J call TRBJ2-2; D assignment may be TRBD1 or TRBD2 (5 bases each). The CDR3 totals 15 residues. Germline V CDR1 and CDR2: SGHTS, YDEGEE. The germline V and J ends were trimmed by 4 bases and 6 bases, with 16 bases remaining between them. The CDR3 protein is CASSLRWGTAGELFF. The DNA of the CDR3 is TGTGCCAGCAGCCTCCGGTGGGGGACGGCCGGGGAGCTGTTTTTT.

V is TRBV5-1 and J is TRBJ2-1; TRBD2 matches 11 bases. This CDR3 has 13 residues. With V trimmed by 4 bases and J by 10 bases, 4 bases remained unmatched. CDR1 SGHRS and CDR2 YFSETQ come from the germline V gene. In nucleotides, the CDR3 is TGCGCCAGCAGCGTCACTAGCGGGAGAGAGCAGTTCTTC. Its translation: CASSVTSGREQFF.

This clonotype was counted many times. The J gene is TRBJ2-1, the V gene TRBV28; no firm D call. CDR3 length: 14 residues. V lost 5 bases and J lost 6, with 14 bases in between. Germline CDR1 reads MDHEN; CDR2 reads SYDVKM. CDR3 in amino acids: CASSPTDRGNEQFF. CDR3 nucleotides: TGTGCCAGCAGTCCAACGGACCGAGGCAATGAGCAGTTCTTC.

This clonotype was picked up a small number of times. The chain combines TRBV4-1 with TRBJ2-1, with TRBD2 matching 9 bases. CDR3 length equals 17 residues. J was trimmed by 4 bases and V by 2 bases; bases with no gene match: 9. CDR1 MGHRA and CDR2 YSYEKL come from the germline V gene. CDR3 DNA sequence: TGCGCCAGCAGCCAAAGGGCGACTAGCGGAAATTACAATGAGCAGTTCTTC. Protein product: CASSQRATSGNYNEQFF.

This clonotype showed up just a few times. V and J are TRBV12-3 or TRBV12-4 and TRBJ2-4; 7 bases agree with TRBD1. The CDR3 is made up of 15 amino acids. V was clipped by 6 bases and J by 9 bases; unmatched bases: 14. The CDR3 bases are TGTGCCAGCAGAGCCGGGACAGCGCCTAGGGGCATTCAGTACTTC. Amino acids: CASRAGTAPRGIQYF.

This clonotype was seen repeatedly, ten times or more. V and J are TRBV28 and TRBJ2-1; no firm D call. The CDR3 is made up of 10 amino acids. The V end lost 9 bases, the J end lost 9 bases, and 9 bases lay between the germline ends. CDR1 and CDR2 (germline): MDHEN, SYDVKM. CDR3 sequence (DNA): TGTGCCAGTATGGACGGTGAGCAGTTCTTC. Translating gives CASMDGEQFF.

This clonotype was detected ten times or more. The chain uses TRBV20-1 and TRBJ1-4, with TRBD1 identical over 7 bases. The CDR3 consists of 16 residues. From germline, CDR1 is DFQATT and CDR2 SNEGSKA (reference sequence). With 5 bases clipped from V and 5 bases from J, the junction kept 14 bases outside the gene matches. The CDR3 loop is CSAGSATGAQNEKLFF. The CDR3 nucleotides are TGCAGTGCTGGGTCGGCCACAGGGGCACAAAATGAAAAACTGTTTTTT.

Ten or more counts support this clonotype. The chain carries TRBV28 and TRBJ2-1; D is ambiguous. Germline loops: CDR1 MDHEN, CDR2 SYDVKM. Trimming stripped 1 base from V and 6 bases from J, with 4 bases between. The CDR3 extends over 12 amino acids. The CDR3 nucleotides read TGTGCCAGCAGTTTATTATTCAATGAGCAGTTCTTC. It translates to CASSLLFNEQFF.

The V call is TRBV19, the J call TRBJ1-5, with no clear D. V was cut by 6 bases and J by 0 bases, with 9 bases left in between. Germline-derived CDR1 and CDR2 are LNHDA and SQIVND (reference sequence). The CDR3 consists of 14 residues. CDR3 amino acids: CASRRTYSNQPQHF. The CDR3 DNA reads TGTGCCAGTAGGAGGACCTATAGCAATCAGCCCCAGCATTTT.

The chain has TRBV3-1 and TRBJ1-3, with D maybe TRBD1 (5 bases). Trimming took off 6 bases at V and 0 bases at J, with 12 bases between the two ends. This CDR3 spans 15 amino acids. CDR1 is LGHDT and CDR2 is YNNKEL in the germline V gene (reference sequence). The CDR3 is CASRPGLSSGNTIYF. In DNA form, the CDR3 reads TGTGCCAGCAGGCCAGGGTTAAGCTCTGGAAACACCATATATTTT.

The table lists this clonotype with many counts. The chain joins TRBV11-2 to TRBJ2-3; D is perhaps TRBD2 (5 bases). Germline CDR1 SGHAT, CDR2 FQNNGV. V lost 5 bases and J lost 1, with 19 bases in between. The CDR3 sequence is 17 residues long. CDR3 coding DNA: TGTGCCAGCAGCCCCTCCCCTTGGGAGAGAGGCACAGATACGCAGTATTTT. Translation gives CASSPSPWERGTDTQYF.

This clonotype appeared many times. V gene TRBV7-9 combines with J gene TRBJ1-3; D is unclear. The CDR3 totals 13 residues. The ends were cut back, 1 base at V and 4 bases at J, with 5 bases in the middle. Germline lookup yields CDR1 SEHNR and CDR2 FQNEAQ (reference sequence). The CDR3 spells CASSLEPGNTIYF. The CDR3 DNA reads TGTGCCAGCAGCTTAGAACCCGGAAACACCATATATTTT.

This clonotype has just a few counts. This chain connects TRBV4-1 to TRBJ2-1; D is perhaps TRBD2 (6 bases). Per germline, CDR1 MGHRA and CDR2 YSYEKL. The CDR3 length is 14 residues. V was clipped by 1 base and J by 6 bases, with 10 bases between them. The chain's CDR3 is CASSQVGRFNEQFF. CDR3 sequence (DNA): TGCGCCAGCAGCCAAGTGGGGAGGTTCAATGAGCAGTTCTTC.

The V and J genes are TRBV5-8 and TRBJ1-1; D perhaps matches TRBD1 (6 bases). The CDR3 is made up of 13 amino acids. The V end lost 4 bases, the J end lost 4 bases, and 11 bases lay between the germline ends. Germline V lookup: CDR1 SGHTS, CDR2 YDEGEE. The CDR3 nucleotides read TGTGCCAGCAGCCGCTGGGGGGCCACTGAAGCTTTCTTT. Protein product: CASSRWGATEAFF.

This clonotype has a handful of counts. The V call is TRBV7-9, the J call TRBJ1-2; TRBD1 aligns across 8 bases. Germline trimming cut 4 bases from V and 4 bases from J; bases unmatched to any gene: 8. Germline CDR1 reads SEHNR; CDR2 reads FQNEAQ (reference sequence). This CDR3 contains 15 residues. This CDR3 reads CASSSGQGSAYGYTF. CDR3 nucleotide sequence: TGTGCCAGCAGCTCTGGACAGGGATCCGCCTATGGCTACACCTTC.

This clonotype was seen a handful of times. The rearrangement uses TRBV12-3 or TRBV12-4 and TRBJ2-4, with a weak D call TRBD1 (6 bases). There are 15 residues in the CDR3. Trimming removed 1 base at V and 0 bases at J, with 7 bases between. In DNA, the CDR3 is TGTGCCAGCAGTTTAGAAGGGGGAGCCAAAAACATTCAGTACTTC. Amino acids: CASSLEGGAKNIQYF.

This clonotype has at least ten counts. The CDR3 DNA reads TGCAGTGCTAGGACGTCGACAGGGGTTACCTACGAGCAGTACTTC. It is translated as CSARTSTGVTYEQYF. The chain recombines TRBV20-1 with TRBJ2-7, with 8 bases that match TRBD1. Trimming removed 3 bases from V and 2 bases from J; junction bases left unmatched: 9. Germline V gene lookup returns CDR1 DFQATT and CDR2 SNEGSKA (reference sequence). This CDR3 is 15 amino acids long.

Ten or more counts support this clonotype. The chain recombines TRBV7-9 with TRBJ2-1; 12 nucleotides match TRBD2. Trimming at V came to 3 bases and at J to 8 bases, leaving 5 bases not matched to a gene. Germline assignment: CDR1 SEHNR and CDR2 FQNEAQ (reference sequence). The CDR3 covers 15 residues. DNA of the CDR3: TGTGCCAGCAGCTTTAGACTAGCGGGAGCGGATGAGCAGTTCTTC. Encoded protein: CASSFRLAGADEQFF.